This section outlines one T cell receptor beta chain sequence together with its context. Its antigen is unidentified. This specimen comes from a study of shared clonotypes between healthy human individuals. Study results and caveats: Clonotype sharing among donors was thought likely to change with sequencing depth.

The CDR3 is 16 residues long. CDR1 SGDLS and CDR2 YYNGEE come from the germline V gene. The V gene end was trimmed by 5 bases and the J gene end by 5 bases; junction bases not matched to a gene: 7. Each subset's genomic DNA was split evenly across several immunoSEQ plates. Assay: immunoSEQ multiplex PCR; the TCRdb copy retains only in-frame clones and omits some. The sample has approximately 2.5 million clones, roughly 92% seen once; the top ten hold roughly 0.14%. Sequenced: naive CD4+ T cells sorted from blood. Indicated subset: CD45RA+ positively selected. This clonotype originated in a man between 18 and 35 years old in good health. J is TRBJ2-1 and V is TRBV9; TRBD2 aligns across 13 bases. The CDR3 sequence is CASSAPGLAGNNEQFF. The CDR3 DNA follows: TGTGCCAGCAGTGCTCCGGGACTAGCGGGAAACAATGAGCAGTTCTTC.